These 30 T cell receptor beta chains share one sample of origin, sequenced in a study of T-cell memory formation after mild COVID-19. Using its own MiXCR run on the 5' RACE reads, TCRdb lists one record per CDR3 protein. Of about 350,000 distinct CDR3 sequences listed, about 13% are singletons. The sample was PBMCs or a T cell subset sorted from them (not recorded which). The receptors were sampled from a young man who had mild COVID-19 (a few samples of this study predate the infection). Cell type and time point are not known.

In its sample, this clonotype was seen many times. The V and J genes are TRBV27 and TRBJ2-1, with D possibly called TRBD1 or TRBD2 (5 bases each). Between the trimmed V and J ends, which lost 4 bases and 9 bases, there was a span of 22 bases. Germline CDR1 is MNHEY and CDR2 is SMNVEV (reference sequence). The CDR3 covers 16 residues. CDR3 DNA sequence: TGTGCCAGCAGTTCGAACCCGGGACCCTCTTATTCTGAGCAGTTCTTC. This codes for CASSSNPGPSYSEQFF.

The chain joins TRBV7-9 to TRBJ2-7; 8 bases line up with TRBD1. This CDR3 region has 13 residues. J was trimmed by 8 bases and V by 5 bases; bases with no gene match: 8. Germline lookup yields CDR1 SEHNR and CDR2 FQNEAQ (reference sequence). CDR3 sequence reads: CASSPGQGVKQYV. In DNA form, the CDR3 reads TGTGCCAGCAGCCCAGGACAGGGAGTTAAGCAGTACGTC.

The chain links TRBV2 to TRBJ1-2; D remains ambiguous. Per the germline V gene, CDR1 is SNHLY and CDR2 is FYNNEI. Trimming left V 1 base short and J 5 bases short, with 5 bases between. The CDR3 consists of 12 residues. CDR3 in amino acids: CASSEGPYGYTF. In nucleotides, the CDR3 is TGTGCCAGCAGTGAAGGCCCTTATGGCTACACCTTC.

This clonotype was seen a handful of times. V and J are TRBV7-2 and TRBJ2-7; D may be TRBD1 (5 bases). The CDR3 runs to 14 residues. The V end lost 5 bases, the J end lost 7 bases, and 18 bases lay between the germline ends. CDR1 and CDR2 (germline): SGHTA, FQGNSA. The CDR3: CASSPRDPPREQYF. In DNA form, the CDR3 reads TGTGCCAGCAGCCCCAGGGATCCACCTCGGGAGCAGTACTTC.

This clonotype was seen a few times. The CDR3 spells CSARASPWNNQPQHF. The DNA for the CDR3 is TGCAGTGCTAGAGCTTCGCCGTGGAACAATCAGCCCCAGCATTTT. The chain employs TRBV20-1 and TRBJ1-5; D is unresolved. Germline assignment: CDR1 DFQATT and CDR2 SNEGSKA (reference sequence). The CDR3 is 15 residues long. V was shortened by 1 base and J by 3 bases, with 13 bases between the two germline ends.

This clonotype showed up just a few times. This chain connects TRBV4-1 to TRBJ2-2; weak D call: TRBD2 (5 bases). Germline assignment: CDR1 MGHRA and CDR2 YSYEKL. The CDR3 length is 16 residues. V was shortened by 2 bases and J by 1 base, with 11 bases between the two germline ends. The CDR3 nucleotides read TGCGCCAGCAGCCAAAGTTCAGGACTGAACACCGGGGAGCTGTTTTTT. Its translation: CASSQSSGLNTGELFF.

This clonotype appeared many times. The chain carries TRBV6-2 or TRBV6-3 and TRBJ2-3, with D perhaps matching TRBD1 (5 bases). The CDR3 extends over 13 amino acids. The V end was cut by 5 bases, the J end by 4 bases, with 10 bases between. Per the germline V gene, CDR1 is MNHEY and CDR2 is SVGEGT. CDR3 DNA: TGTGCCAGCAGTGGGCAGGGTTCAGATACGCAGTATTTT. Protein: CASSGQGSDTQYF.

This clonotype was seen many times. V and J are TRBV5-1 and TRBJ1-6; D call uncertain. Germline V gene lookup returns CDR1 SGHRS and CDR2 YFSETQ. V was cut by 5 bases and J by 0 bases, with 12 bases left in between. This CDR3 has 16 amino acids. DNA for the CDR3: TGCGCCAGCAGACCAACGCTAGGCTCCTATAATTCACCCCTCCACTTT. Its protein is CASRPTLGSYNSPLHF. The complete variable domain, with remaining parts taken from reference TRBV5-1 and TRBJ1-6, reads KAGVTQTPRYLIKTRGQQVTLSCSPISGHRSVSWYQQTPGQGLQFLFEYFSETQRNKGNFPGRFSGRQFSNSRSEMNVSTLELGDSALYLCASRPTLGSYNSPLHFGNGTRLTVT.

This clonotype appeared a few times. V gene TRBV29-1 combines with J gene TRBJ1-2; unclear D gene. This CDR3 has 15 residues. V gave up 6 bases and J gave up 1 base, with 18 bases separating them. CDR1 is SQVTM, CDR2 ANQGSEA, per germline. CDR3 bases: TGCAGCGTCTACACCCGGACCGATTTTAACTATGGCTACACCTTC. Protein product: CSVYTRTDFNYGYTF.

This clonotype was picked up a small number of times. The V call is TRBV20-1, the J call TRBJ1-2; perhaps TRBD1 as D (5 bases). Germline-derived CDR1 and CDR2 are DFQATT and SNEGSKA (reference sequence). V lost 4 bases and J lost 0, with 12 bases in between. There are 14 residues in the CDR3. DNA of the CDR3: TGCAGTGCTACCCCTATGGGGGCTAACTATGGCTACACCTTC. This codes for CSATPMGANYGYTF.

The CDR3 loop reads CASSFIEVAGELFF. As DNA, the CDR3 is TGTGCCAGCAGTTTCATTGAGGTGGCCGGGGAGCTGTTTTTT. The rearrangement uses TRBV12-3 or TRBV12-4 and TRBJ2-2; D remains ambiguous. The CDR3 consists of 14 residues. V lost 3 bases, J lost 6 bases, and 11 bases lay in between.

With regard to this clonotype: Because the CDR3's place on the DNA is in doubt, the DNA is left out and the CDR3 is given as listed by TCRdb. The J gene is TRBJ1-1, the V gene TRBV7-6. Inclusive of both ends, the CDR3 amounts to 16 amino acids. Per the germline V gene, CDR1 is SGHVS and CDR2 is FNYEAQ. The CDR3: CASSTTSVAGRTEAFF.

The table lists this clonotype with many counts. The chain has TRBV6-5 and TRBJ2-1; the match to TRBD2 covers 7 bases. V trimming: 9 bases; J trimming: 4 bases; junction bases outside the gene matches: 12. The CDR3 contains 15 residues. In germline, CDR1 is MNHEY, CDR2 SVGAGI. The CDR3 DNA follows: TGTGCCAGTGGGGGGGGGAGGTCCCTTTACAATGAGCAGTTCTTC. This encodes CASGGGRSLYNEQFF.

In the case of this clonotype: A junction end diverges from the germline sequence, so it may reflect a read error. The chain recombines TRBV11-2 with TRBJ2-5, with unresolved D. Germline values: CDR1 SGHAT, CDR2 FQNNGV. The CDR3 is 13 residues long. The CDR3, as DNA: TGTGCCAGCAGCCCTGGGCTACAAGAGACCCTGTACTTC. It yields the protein CASSPGLQETLYF.

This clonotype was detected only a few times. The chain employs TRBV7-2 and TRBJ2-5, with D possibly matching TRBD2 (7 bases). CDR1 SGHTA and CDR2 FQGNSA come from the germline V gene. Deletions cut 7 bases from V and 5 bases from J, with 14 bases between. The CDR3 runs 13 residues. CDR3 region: CASTRGGVETQYF. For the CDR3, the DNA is TGTGCCAGCACACGAGGGGGGGTTGAGACCCAGTACTTC.

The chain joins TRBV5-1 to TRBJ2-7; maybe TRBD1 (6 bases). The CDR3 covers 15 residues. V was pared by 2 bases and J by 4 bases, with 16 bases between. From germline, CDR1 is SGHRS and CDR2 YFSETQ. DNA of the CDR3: TGCGCCAGCAGCTTAACCCGACAGGATAGATACGAGCAGTACTTC. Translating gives CASSLTRQDRYEQYF.

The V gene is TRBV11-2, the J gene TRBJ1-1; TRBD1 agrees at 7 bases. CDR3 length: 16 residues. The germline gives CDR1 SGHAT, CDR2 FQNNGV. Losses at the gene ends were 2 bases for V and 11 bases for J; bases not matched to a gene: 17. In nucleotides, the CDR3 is TGTGCCAGCAGCTTAACGCAGGGGGGCTCTAGGGCTCCTGCTTTCTTT. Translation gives CASSLTQGGSRAPAFF.

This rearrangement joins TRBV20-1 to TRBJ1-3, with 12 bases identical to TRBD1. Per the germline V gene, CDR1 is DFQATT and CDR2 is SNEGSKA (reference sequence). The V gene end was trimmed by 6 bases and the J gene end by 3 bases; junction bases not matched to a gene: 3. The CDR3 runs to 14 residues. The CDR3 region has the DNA TGCAGTGCGGGACAGGGGGCAGGTGGAAACACCATATATTTT. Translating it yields CSAGQGAGGNTIYF.

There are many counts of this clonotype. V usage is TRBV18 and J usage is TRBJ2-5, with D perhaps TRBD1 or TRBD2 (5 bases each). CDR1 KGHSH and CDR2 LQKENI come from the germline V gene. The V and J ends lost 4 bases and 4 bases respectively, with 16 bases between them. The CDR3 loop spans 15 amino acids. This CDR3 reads CASSLNREGRETQYF. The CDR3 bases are TGTGCCAGCTCACTCAATAGAGAGGGGCGAGAGACCCAGTACTTC.

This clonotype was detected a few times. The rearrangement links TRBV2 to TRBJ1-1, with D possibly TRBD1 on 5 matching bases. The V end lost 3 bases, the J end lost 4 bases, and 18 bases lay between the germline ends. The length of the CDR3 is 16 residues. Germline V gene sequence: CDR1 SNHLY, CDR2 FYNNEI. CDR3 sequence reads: CASSDYGAGRGTEAFF. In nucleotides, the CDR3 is TGTGCCAGCAGTGATTATGGGGCAGGGCGGGGCACTGAAGCTTTCTTT.

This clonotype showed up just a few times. CDR3 nucleotide sequence: TGTGCCAGCAGAACAGGGGTCTGGGGTCAAGAGACCCAGTACTTC. Its translation: CASRTGVWGQETQYF. This sequence joins TRBV28 and TRBJ2-5, with TRBD1 identical over 7 bases. CDR1 is MDHEN and CDR2 is SYDVKM in the germline V gene. This CDR3 is built from 15 residues. With V trimmed by 6 bases and J by 2 bases, 9 bases remained unmatched.

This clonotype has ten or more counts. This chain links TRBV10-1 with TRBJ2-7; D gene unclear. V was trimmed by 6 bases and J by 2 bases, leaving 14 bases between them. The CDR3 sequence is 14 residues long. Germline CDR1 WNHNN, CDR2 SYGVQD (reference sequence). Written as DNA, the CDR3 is TGCGCCAGCAGCCCGAGAGGCCCCCCCTACGAGCAGTACTTC. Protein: CASSPRGPPYEQYF.

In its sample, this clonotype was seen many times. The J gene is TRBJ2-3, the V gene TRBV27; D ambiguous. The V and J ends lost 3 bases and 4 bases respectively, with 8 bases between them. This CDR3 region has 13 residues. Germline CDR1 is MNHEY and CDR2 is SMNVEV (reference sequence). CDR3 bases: TGTGCCAGCAGTTTGTCTTGGGCAGATACGCAGTATTTT. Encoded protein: CASSLSWADTQYF.

The CDR3 sequence: CASSAGAGQETQYF. DNA of the CDR3: TGCGCCAGCAGCGCGGGGGCGGGGCAAGAGACCCAGTACTTC. The V gene is TRBV5-1, the J gene TRBJ2-5, with D possibly matching TRBD2 (7 bases). CDR1 and CDR2 (germline): SGHRS, YFSETQ. CDR3 length equals 14 residues. V lost 4 bases and J 2 bases, leaving 12 bases between the germline ends.

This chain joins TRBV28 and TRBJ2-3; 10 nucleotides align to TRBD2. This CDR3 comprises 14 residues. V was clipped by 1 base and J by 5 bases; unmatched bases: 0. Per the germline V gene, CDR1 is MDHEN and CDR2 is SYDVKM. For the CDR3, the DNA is TGTGCCAGCAGTTTATCTAGCGGGGGAGATACGCAGTATTTT. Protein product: CASSLSSGGDTQYF.

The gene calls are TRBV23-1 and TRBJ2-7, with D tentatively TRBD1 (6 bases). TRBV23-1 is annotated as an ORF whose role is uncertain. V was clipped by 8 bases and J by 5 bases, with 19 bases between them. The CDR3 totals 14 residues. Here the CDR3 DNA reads TGCGCCAGCCCCCCCCCGTACAGGGTCCACGAGCAGTACTTC. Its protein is CASPPPYRVHEQYF.

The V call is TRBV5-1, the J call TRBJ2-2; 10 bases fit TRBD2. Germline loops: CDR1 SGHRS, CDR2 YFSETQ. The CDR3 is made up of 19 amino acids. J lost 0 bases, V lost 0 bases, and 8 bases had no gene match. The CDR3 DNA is TGCGCCAGCAGCTTGGTTATCTCTAGCGGGGGAACGAACACCGGGGAGCTGTTTTTT. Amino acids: CASSLVISSGGTNTGELFF.

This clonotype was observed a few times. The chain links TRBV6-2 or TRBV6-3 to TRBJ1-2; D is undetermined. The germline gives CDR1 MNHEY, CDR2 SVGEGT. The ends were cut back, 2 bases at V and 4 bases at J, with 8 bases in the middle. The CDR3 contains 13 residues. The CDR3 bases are TGTGCCAGCAGTTACGAGCGTACCTATGGCTACACCTTC. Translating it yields CASSYERTYGYTF.

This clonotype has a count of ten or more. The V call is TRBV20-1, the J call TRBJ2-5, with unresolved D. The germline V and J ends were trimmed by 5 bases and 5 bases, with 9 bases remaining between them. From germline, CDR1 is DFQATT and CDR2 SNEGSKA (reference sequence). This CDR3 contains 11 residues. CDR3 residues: CSALGQETQYF. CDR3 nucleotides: TGCAGTGCTCTAGGTCAGGAGACCCAGTACTTC.

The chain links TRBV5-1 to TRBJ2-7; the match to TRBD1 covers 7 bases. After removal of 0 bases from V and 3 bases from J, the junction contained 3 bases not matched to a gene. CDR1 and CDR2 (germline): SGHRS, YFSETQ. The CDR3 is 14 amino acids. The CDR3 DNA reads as TGCGCCAGCAGCTTGGGACAGGGCCTCTACGAGCAGTACTTC. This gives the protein CASSLGQGLYEQYF.